The clone carrying this T cell receptor (beta chain) came up a few times. The CDR3 spans 15 residues. Germline V gene lookup returns CDR1 MDHEN and CDR2 SYDVKM. V was pared by 3 bases and J by 0 bases, with 6 bases between. Combining a sample-barcoded 5' primer with a J-beta primer mix, a second PCR ran for roughly 6 to 11 cycles. TCRdb called the 5' RACE reads again in MiXCR, with one record for every CDR3 protein. The profile shows around 750,000 distinct CDR3 sequences, about 53% of them singletons. The data were obtained in a study of blood T cells in healthy people across ages. V gene TRBV28 combines with J gene TRBJ2-6, with D tentatively TRBD1 (5 bases). This clonotype was sampled from a man aged 80 or over in good health. Sequencing was done on a sample of blood. CDR3 sequence: CASSFQGSGANVLTF. CDR3 sequence (DNA): TGTGCCAGCAGTTTCCAGGGCTCTGGGGCCAACGTCCTGACTTTC.